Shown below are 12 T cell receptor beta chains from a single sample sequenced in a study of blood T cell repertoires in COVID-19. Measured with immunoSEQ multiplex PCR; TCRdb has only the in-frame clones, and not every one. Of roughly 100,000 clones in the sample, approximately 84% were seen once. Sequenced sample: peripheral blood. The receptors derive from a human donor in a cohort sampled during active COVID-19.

The CDR3 sequence is CASSQTVGTYEQYF. The CDR3, as DNA: TGTGCCAGTAGCCAGACAGTTGGAACCTACGAGCAGTACTTC. The gene calls are TRBV19 and TRBJ2-7; perhaps TRBD1 as D (5 bases). Trimming took 6 bases from V and 2 from J, leaving 14 bases between them. CDR3 length: 14 amino acids. CDR1 and CDR2 (germline): LNHDA, SQIVND (reference sequence).

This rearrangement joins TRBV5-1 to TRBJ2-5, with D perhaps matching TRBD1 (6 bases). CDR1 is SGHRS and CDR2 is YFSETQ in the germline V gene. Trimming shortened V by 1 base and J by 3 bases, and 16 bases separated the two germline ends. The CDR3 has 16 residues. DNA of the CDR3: TGCGCCAGCAGCTTGTTTACAGGGTCTTCGGAAGAGACCCAGTACTTC. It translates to CASSLFTGSSEETQYF.

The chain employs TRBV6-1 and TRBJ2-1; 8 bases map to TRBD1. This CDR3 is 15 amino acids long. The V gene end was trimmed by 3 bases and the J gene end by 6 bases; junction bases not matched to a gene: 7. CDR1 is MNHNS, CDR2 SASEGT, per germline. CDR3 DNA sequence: TGTGCCAGCAGTGAGGTCAGGGGGCACTTCAATGAGCAGTTCTTC. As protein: CASSEVRGHFNEQFF.

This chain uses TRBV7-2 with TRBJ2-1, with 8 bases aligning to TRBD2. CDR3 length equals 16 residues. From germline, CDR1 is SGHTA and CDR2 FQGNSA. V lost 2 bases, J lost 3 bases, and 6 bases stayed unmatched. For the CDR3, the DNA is TGTGCCAGCAGCTTAATCAGCGGGAGCCGCTACAATGAGCAGTTCTTC. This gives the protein CASSLISGSRYNEQFF.

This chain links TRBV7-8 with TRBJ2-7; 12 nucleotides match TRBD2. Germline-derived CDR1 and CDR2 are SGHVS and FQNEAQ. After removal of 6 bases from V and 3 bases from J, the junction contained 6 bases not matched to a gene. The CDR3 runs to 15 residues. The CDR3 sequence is CASSPTTSGSYEQYF. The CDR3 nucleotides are TGTGCCAGCAGTCCAACGACTAGCGGGAGCTACGAGCAGTACTTC.

CDR3 residues: CASSQVPGQGTYEQYF. The CDR3 region has the DNA TGTGCCAGCAGCCAAGTCCCGGGACAGGGGACCTACGAGCAGTACTTC. V usage is TRBV3-1 (or the pseudogene TRBV3-2) and J usage is TRBJ2-7; 10 bases agree with TRBD1. The V segment lost 1 base and the J segment 2 bases; nucleotides outside the gene matches: 5. In germline, CDR1 is LGHDT, CDR2 YNNKEL (reference sequence). The CDR3 runs to 16 residues.

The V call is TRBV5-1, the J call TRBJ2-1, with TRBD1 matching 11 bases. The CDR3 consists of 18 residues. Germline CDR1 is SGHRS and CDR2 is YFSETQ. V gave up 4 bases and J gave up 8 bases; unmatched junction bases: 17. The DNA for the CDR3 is TGCGCCAGCAGCCGGGCTGTTAATGGGGACAGGGGGTTGGATGAGCAGTTCTTC. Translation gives CASSRAVNGDRGLDEQFF.

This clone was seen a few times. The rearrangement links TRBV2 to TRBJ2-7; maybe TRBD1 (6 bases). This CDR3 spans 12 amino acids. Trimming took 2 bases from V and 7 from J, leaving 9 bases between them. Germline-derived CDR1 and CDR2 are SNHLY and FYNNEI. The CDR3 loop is CASSELTGEQYF. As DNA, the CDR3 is TGTGCCAGCAGTGAACTTACAGGGGAGCAGTACTTC.

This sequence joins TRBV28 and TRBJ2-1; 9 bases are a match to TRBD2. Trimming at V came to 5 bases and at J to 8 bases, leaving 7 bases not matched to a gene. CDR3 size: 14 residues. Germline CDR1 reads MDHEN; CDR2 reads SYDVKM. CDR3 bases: TGTGCCAGCAGTATAGCGGGAGATCGACATGAGCAGTTCTTC. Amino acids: CASSIAGDRHEQFF.

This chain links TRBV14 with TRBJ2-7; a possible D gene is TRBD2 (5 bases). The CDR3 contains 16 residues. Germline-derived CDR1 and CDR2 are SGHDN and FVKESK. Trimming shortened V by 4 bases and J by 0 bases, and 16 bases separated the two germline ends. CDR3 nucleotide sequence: TGTGCCAGCAGCCCATTTTTCGGGGATAACTCCTACGAGCAGTACTTC. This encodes CASSPFFGDNSYEQYF.

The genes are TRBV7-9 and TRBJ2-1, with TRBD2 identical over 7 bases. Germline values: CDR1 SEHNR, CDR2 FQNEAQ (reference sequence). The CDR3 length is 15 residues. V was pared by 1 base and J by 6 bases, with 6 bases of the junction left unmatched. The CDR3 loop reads CASSLDWGGSNEQFF. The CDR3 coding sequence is TGTGCCAGCAGCTTAGATTGGGGCGGGAGCAATGAGCAGTTCTTC.

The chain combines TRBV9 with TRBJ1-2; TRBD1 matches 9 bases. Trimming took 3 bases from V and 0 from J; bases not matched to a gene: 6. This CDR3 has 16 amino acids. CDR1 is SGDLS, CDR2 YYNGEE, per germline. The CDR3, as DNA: TGTGCCAGCAGCGATGGACAGGGGAAGGCTAACTATGGCTACACCTTC. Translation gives CASSDGQGKANYGYTF.